Here is one T cell receptor beta chain with its context. As yet, its antigen is unknown. This sample was included in a study of T cell repertoires in cytomegalovirus infection. At the level of the study: Selection of CMV epitopes for the study included recently identified HLA-C-restricted and well-studied HLA-B-restricted ones. A matching HLA type, together with CMV infection, was signaled by public TCR beta signatures.

CDR3 length: 13 amino acids. The germline V gene encodes CDR1 DFQATT and CDR2 SNEGSKA (reference sequence). The ends lost 4 bases at V and 7 bases at J; junction bases unmatched: 9. Whole-study results and caveats: Cumulative public TCR beta family frequency identified CMV carriers with the relevant HLA.

TCRdb reanalysed the reads using MiXCR and keeps one entry per CDR3 protein. The profile covers roughly 730,000 distinct CDR3 sequences, with 30% to 40% appearing a single time and roughly 20% taken by the ten largest. This clonotype was obtained from a human donor in good health (CMV status not recorded). Some clones in this sample may be carry-over from other donors' samples. This chain connects TRBV20-1 to TRBJ1-2; 7 nucleotides line up with TRBD1. Sequencing used cultured PBMCs, obtained from culture after CMV antigen stimulation. The DNA of the CDR3 is TGCAGTGCTAAACGAGGGGGCGCGGGTGGCTACACCTTC. Translating gives CSAKRGGAGGYTF.